The next 32 T cell receptor beta chains were all read from a single sample in a study of shared T cell receptors in the human thymus. Profiling relied on immunoSEQ multiplex PCR, and the TCRdb table lists in-frame clones only, not all of them. The sample contains about 730,000 clones, 80% to 90% of which appear only once. The same sample was also studied in work on human thymus T cells.

Sequenced input: thymocytes. These receptors were obtained from a girl less than two years old with a congenital heart defect.

The CDR3 DNA follows: TGTGCCTGGAGAGAACAGGGGAACTATGGCTACACCTTC. Amino acids: CAWREQGNYGYTF. The chain joins TRBV30 to TRBJ1-2, with 7 bases fitting TRBD1. After removal of 3 bases from V and 2 bases from J, the junction contained 3 bases not matched to a gene. CDR1 is GTSNPN and CDR2 is SVGIG in the germline V gene (reference sequence). The CDR3 spans 13 residues.

The V call is TRBV29-1, the J call TRBJ2-5; D possibly corresponds to TRBD1 (6 bases). CDR3 length equals 16 residues. The ends were cut back, 8 bases at V and 2 bases at J, with 24 bases in the middle. In germline, CDR1 is SQVTM, CDR2 ANQGSEA. This CDR3 reads CSLGGGAAGKQETQYF. The CDR3 nucleotides are TGCAGCCTTGGGGGCGGCGCGGCAGGAAAGCAAGAGACCCAGTACTTC. Full variable domain (outside the CDR3, taken from reference TRBV29-1 and TRBJ2-5): SAVISQKPSRDICQRGTSLTIQCQVDSQVTMMFWYRQQPGQSLTLIATANQGSEATYESGFVIDKFPISRPNLTFSTLTVSNMSPEDSSIYLCSLGGGAAGKQETQYFGPGTRLLVL.

The chain uses TRBV19 and TRBJ2-7; 7 bases are shared with TRBD1. The germline V gene has CDR1 LNHDA and CDR2 SQIVND (reference sequence). This CDR3 has 14 residues. V shed 7 bases, J shed 3 bases, and the junction held 9 bases outside the gene matches. The CDR3 sequence is CASTPGTEIYEQYF. CDR3 sequence (DNA): TGTGCCAGTACTCCCGGGACAGAGATCTACGAGCAGTACTTC. Full variable domain (rest looked up from reference TRBV19 and TRBJ2-7): DGGITQSPKYLFRKEGQNVTLSCEQNLNHDAMYWYRQDPGQGLRLIYYSQIVNDFQKGDIAEGYSVSREKKESFPLTVTSAQKNPTAFYLCASTPGTEIYEQYFGPGTRLTVT.

The chain employs TRBV5-1 and TRBJ1-4, with D tentatively TRBD1 (5 bases). V lost 4 bases, J lost 4 bases, and 17 bases lay in between. CDR1 and CDR2 (germline): SGHRS, YFSETQ. The CDR3 is made up of 16 amino acids. CDR3 region: CASSPGRQGDNEKLFF. The CDR3, as DNA: TGCGCCAGCAGCCCCGGACGGCAGGGCGATAATGAAAAACTGTTTTTT.

The chain's CDR3 is CASSPGGGRGTEAFF. The CDR3 DNA is TGTGCCAGCAGTCCGGGGGGGGGAAGAGGAACTGAAGCTTTCTTT. The genes are TRBV7-2 and TRBJ1-1, with D possibly matching TRBD1 (5 bases). CDR1 and CDR2 from the germline V gene are SGHTA and FQGNSA. The CDR3 runs to 15 residues. V was pared by 6 bases and J by 5 bases, with 19 bases between.

This clone occurred once. V usage is TRBV30 and J usage is TRBJ1-1; D not resolved. In germline, CDR1 is GTSNPN, CDR2 SVGIG (reference sequence). V was pared by 3 bases and J by 4 bases, with 9 bases between. The CDR3 has 12 residues. The CDR3 sequence is CAWRREGTEAFF. CDR3 in DNA: TGTGCCTGGAGAAGGGAGGGCACTGAAGCTTTCTTT. Full variable domain (rest looked up from reference TRBV30 and TRBJ1-1): SQTIHQWPATLVQPVGSPLSLECTVEGTSNPNLYWYRQAAGRGLQLLFYSVGIGQISSEVPQNLSASRPQDRQFILSSKKLLLSDSGFYLCAWRREGTEAFFGQGTRLTVV.

This clone was seen more than once but under ten times. V and J are TRBV12-5 and TRBJ1-5, with 8 bases that match TRBD1. J lost 2 bases, V lost 6 bases, and 15 bases had no gene match. The length of the CDR3 is 18 residues. Germline V gene sequence: CDR1 LGHNT, CDR2 FRNRAP. The CDR3 region is CASGPGQGGAVGNQPQHF. Written as DNA, the CDR3 is TGTGCTAGTGGCCCCGGACAGGGAGGGGCCGTTGGCAATCAGCCCCAGCATTTT.

A few counts support this clone. The chain recombines TRBV14 with TRBJ2-5; the match to TRBD1 covers 7 bases. V shed 6 bases and J 0 bases; nucleotides not matched to a gene: 7. This CDR3 is 15 amino acids long. The germline V gene has CDR1 SGHDN and CDR2 FVKESK. The CDR3 sequence: CASSPRQGDQETQYF. In nucleotides, the CDR3 is TGTGCCAGCAGTCCTAGACAGGGAGACCAAGAGACCCAGTACTTC.

The chain couples TRBV9 to TRBJ1-5; no clear D gene. CDR1 and CDR2 (germline): SGDLS, YYNGEE. The V and J ends lost 0 bases and 7 bases respectively, with 14 bases between them. This CDR3 is built from 15 residues. CDR3 region: CASSVGILPGQPQHF. CDR3 bases: TGTGCCAGCAGCGTAGGAATCCTCCCCGGGCAGCCCCAGCATTTT. Variable domain in full (rest from reference TRBV9 and TRBJ1-5): DSGVTQTPKHLITATGQRVTLRCSPRSGDLSVYWYQQSLDQGLQFLIQYYNGEERAKGNILERFSAQQFPDLHSELNLSSLELGDSALYFCASSVGILPGQPQHFGDGTRLSIL.

This chain links TRBV2 with TRBJ1-1, with D tentatively TRBD1 (6 bases). The germline CDR1 and CDR2 sequences are SNHLY and FYNNEI. There are 15 residues in the CDR3. The V end was cut by 1 base, the J end by 1 base, with 10 bases between. The CDR3 nucleotides are TGTGCCAGCAGTGAAGACGGGGGGCCGAACACTGAAGCTTTCTTT. As protein: CASSEDGGPNTEAFF.

The chain links TRBV5-6 to TRBJ2-5, with D unresolved. V gave up 1 base and J gave up 5 bases, with 12 bases separating them. The CDR3 spans 14 residues. CDR1 and CDR2 (germline): SGHDT, YYEEEE. DNA for the CDR3: TGTGCCAGCAGCTTGCCAACGCTCAGGGAGACCCAGTACTTC. Encoded protein: CASSLPTLRETQYF.

This chain links TRBV28 with TRBJ1-5, with 7 bases matching TRBD1. This CDR3 spans 18 amino acids. Germline trimming cut 6 bases from V and 5 bases from J; bases unmatched to any gene: 19. Per germline, CDR1 MDHEN and CDR2 SYDVKM. DNA of the CDR3: TGTGCCAGCAGCCCCACCCACACAGGGGATGGGGTGTATCAGCCCCAGCATTTT. Translating it yields CASSPTHTGDGVYQPQHF.

The chain joins TRBV7-2 to TRBJ2-5; D is possibly TRBD1 (5 bases). Germline CDR1 SGHTA, CDR2 FQGNSA. The CDR3 has 14 residues. V was trimmed by 5 bases and J by 1 base, leaving 11 bases between them. CDR3 sequence (DNA): TGTGCCAGCAGCCTCCGACAGATCCAAGAGACCCAGTACTTC. It encodes CASSLRQIQETQYF. Full variable domain (missing parts from reference TRBV7-2 and TRBJ2-5): GAGVSQSPSNKVTEKGKDVELRCDPISGHTALYWYRQSLGQGLEFLIYFQGNSAPDKSGLPSDRFSAERTGGSVSTLTIQRTQQEDSAVYLCASSLRQIQETQYFGPGTRLLVL.

V usage is TRBV11-2 and J usage is TRBJ1-2; 9 nucleotides agree with TRBD1. The ends lost 2 bases at V and 4 bases at J; junction bases unmatched: 11. Germline V gene lookup returns CDR1 SGHAT and CDR2 FQNNGV. The CDR3 extends over 17 amino acids. The CDR3 DNA reads as TGTGCCAGCAGCTTATCACCGGACAGGGGCAAGGGCTATGGCTACACCTTC. This translates into CASSLSPDRGKGYGYTF.

In regard to this clone: This CDR3 is also generated by other DNA sequences in the sample. This chain links TRBV6-1 with TRBJ1-5; maybe TRBD1 (6 bases). Germline V lookup: CDR1 MNHNS, CDR2 SASEGT. The CDR3 runs 19 residues. The ends were cut back, 3 bases at V and 3 bases at J, with 24 bases in the middle. The CDR3 region is CASSEALRKEDRPNQPQHF. DNA for the CDR3: TGTGCCAGCAGTGAGGCGCTTCGGAAGGAGGACAGACCCAATCAGCCCCAGCATTTT.

In this sample, this clone turned up once. This chain uses TRBV6-4 with TRBJ2-2; 15 nucleotides agree with TRBD2. Trimming at V came to 8 bases and at J to 4 bases, leaving 8 bases not matched to a gene. The CDR3 length is 17 residues. Looked up from germline, CDR1 is MRHNA and CDR2 is SNTAGT. The CDR3 region is CASPWTSGGASTGELFF. CDR3 DNA: TGTGCCAGCCCCTGGACTAGCGGGGGGGCCAGCACCGGGGAGCTGTTTTTT.

The chain has TRBV7-9 and TRBJ2-1; D remains unclear. Germline-derived CDR1 and CDR2 are SEHNR and FQNEAQ (reference sequence). Trimming took off 6 bases at V and 14 bases at J, with 5 bases between the two ends. CDR3 length: 8 amino acids. CDR3 protein: CASRQEFF. The CDR3 bases are TGTGCCAGCAGACAAGAGTTCTTC.

The chain employs TRBV6-5 and TRBJ1-2; 7 bases line up with TRBD1. The CDR3 is 15 amino acids. Germline V gives CDR1 MNHEY, CDR2 SVGAGI. The J segment lost 4 bases and the V segment lost 6 bases, leaving 11 bases of the junction unmatched. The CDR3 DNA reads as TGTGCCAGCAGGGGACAGATGGCACCCGGCTATGGCTACACCTTC. This codes for CASRGQMAPGYGYTF.

On this clone itself: A junction end diverges from the germline sequence, so it may reflect a read error. This same CDR3 is encoded by further DNA sequences in the sample. The chain recombines TRBV27 with TRBJ1-1, with TRBD1 identical over 7 bases. Germline CDR1 is MNHEY and CDR2 is SMNVEV (reference sequence). The CDR3 extends over 17 amino acids. CDR3 protein: CASSLSGPGGPGSEAFF. For the CDR3, the DNA is TGTGCCAGCAGTTTATCGGGCCCAGGGGGGCCAGGATCTGAAGCCTTCTTT.

The chain links TRBV27 to TRBJ1-4; D is perhaps TRBD1 (5 bases). Germline values: CDR1 MNHEY, CDR2 SMNVEV (reference sequence). Trimming cost V 2 bases and J 8 bases, with 9 bases left between them. The CDR3 totals 13 residues. Here the CDR3 reads CASSLIRGEKLFF. In DNA form, the CDR3 reads TGTGCCAGCAGTTTAATTCGGGGGGAAAAACTGTTTTTT. Together with reference TRBV27 and TRBJ1-4, the CDR3 gives the full variable domain: EAQVTQNPRYLITVTGKKLTVTCSQNMNHEYMSWYRQDPGLGLRQIYYSMNVEVTDKGDVPEGYKVSRKEKRNFPLILESPSPNQTSLYFCASSLIRGEKLFFGSGTQLSVL.

The chain carries TRBV7-3 and TRBJ2-1; 8 nucleotides align to TRBD1. Germline-derived CDR1 and CDR2 are SGHTA and FQGTGA. The CDR3 has 16 amino acids. Trimming at V came to 3 bases and at J to 4 bases, leaving 8 bases not matched to a gene. CDR3 protein: CASSLAIGTGYNEQFF. For the CDR3, the DNA is TGTGCCAGCAGCTTGGCAATCGGGACAGGTTACAATGAGCAGTTCTTC.

The V gene is TRBV5-4, the J gene TRBJ2-7, with 11 positions matching TRBD2. V lost 0 bases to trimming and J lost 4 bases; unmatched junction nucleotides: 9. CDR1 and CDR2 from the germline V gene are SGHNT and YYREEE (reference sequence). CDR3 length: 17 residues. The CDR3 DNA is TGTGCCAGCAGCTTGGTTTTTGAGGGACTAGCGGATTACGAGCAGTACTTC. Its translation: CASSLVFEGLADYEQYF.

The chain has TRBV27 and TRBJ2-2; weak D call: TRBD2 (5 bases). CDR1 is MNHEY and CDR2 is SMNVEV in the germline V gene (reference sequence). CDR3 length: 16 amino acids. V dropped 1 base and J dropped 1 base, with 10 bases sitting between them. This CDR3 reads CASSLYREKNTGELFF. The CDR3 DNA follows: TGTGCCAGCAGTTTATACCGGGAAAAGAACACCGGGGAGCTGTTTTTT.

The genes are TRBV14 and TRBJ1-2, with a possible D match to TRBD1 (6 bases). The length of the CDR3 is 16 residues. Between the trimmed V and J ends, which lost 3 bases and 4 bases, there was a span of 18 bases. Per the germline V gene, CDR1 is SGHDN and CDR2 is FVKESK. The CDR3 sequence is CASSHVPSQGTYGYTF. CDR3 nucleotide sequence: TGTGCCAGCAGCCACGTTCCGTCACAGGGTACCTATGGCTACACCTTC.

V is TRBV11-2 and J is TRBJ2-1, with TRBD1 as a possible D gene (8 bases). The CDR3 runs 15 residues. CDR1 is SGHAT, CDR2 FQNNGV, per germline. V shed 6 bases and J shed 3 bases, with 15 bases lying between them. The chain's CDR3 is CASSLDREGYNEQFF. CDR3 in DNA: TGTGCCAGCAGTTTGGACAGGGAGGGCTACAATGAGCAGTTCTTC.

The rearrangement links TRBV6-6 to TRBJ1-5; possible D gene TRBD1, 6 bases. Between the trimmed V and J ends, which lost 8 bases and 7 bases, there was a span of 15 bases. Germline values: CDR1 MNHNY, CDR2 SVGAGI (reference sequence). This CDR3 has 13 residues. As DNA, the CDR3 is TGTGCCAGCGCGGGGGCGCGTGGACAGCCCCAGCATTTT. It yields the protein CASAGARGQPQHF.

The gene calls are TRBV11-3 and TRBJ1-2; no clear D. CDR1 and CDR2 from the germline V gene are SGHNT and YENEEA. This CDR3 spans 13 amino acids. V was shortened by 4 bases and J by 6 bases, with 12 bases between the two germline ends. CDR3: CASSSVDNHGYTF. In nucleotides, the CDR3 is TGTGCCAGCAGCTCCGTCGACAACCATGGCTACACCTTC.

The chain is built from TRBV6-5 and TRBJ1-2; D gene uncertain. The germline V and J ends were trimmed by 0 bases and 1 base, with 9 bases remaining between them. Looked up from germline, CDR1 is MNHEY and CDR2 is SVGAGI. The CDR3 sequence is 15 residues long. The CDR3 protein is CASSYSYPFNYGYTF. In nucleotides, the CDR3 is TGTGCCAGCAGTTACTCCTACCCGTTTAACTATGGCTACACCTTC.

CDR3 in amino acids: CASSYGSGGTETQYF. The CDR3 DNA reads as TGTGCCAGCAGTTACGGGTCCGGGGGAACGGAGACCCAGTACTTC. V and J are TRBV6-6 and TRBJ2-5, with a weak D call TRBD2 (6 bases). Trimming shortened V by 2 bases and J by 5 bases, and 15 bases separated the two germline ends. Germline lookup yields CDR1 MNHNY and CDR2 SVGAGI (reference sequence). The CDR3 is 15 amino acids.

About this clone itself: The junction does not match germline at one end; this may be a read error. V usage is TRBV7-7 and J usage is TRBJ1-1, with D hard to call. The CDR3 contains 15 residues. Germline-derived CDR1 and CDR2 are SSHAT and FNYEAQ (reference sequence). CDR3 amino acids: CASSPLGEGDTEAFF. Written as DNA, the CDR3 is TGTGCTAGCAGCCCCCTGGGAGAGGGCGACACTGAAGCTTTCTTT.

This chain uses TRBV4-1 with TRBJ1-4; 9 bases align to TRBD1. Losses at the gene ends were 4 bases for V and 2 bases for J; bases not matched to a gene: 20. Per germline, CDR1 MGHRA and CDR2 YSYEKL. The CDR3 totals 21 residues. CDR3 amino acids: CASSPGTGNPPLLVTNEKLFF. The CDR3 DNA reads TGCGCCAGCAGCCCAGGGACAGGGAACCCACCACTCCTGGTGACTAATGAAAAACTGTTTTTT.

The V and J genes are TRBV5-1 and TRBJ2-5; TRBD2 matches 7 bases. V trimming: 4 bases; J trimming: 1 base; junction bases outside the gene matches: 1. The CDR3 spans 13 residues. Germline lookup yields CDR1 SGHRS and CDR2 YFSETQ. The CDR3 bases are TGCGCCAGCAGCCGGACTAGCCAAGAGACCCAGTACTTC. It yields the protein CASSRTSQETQYF.